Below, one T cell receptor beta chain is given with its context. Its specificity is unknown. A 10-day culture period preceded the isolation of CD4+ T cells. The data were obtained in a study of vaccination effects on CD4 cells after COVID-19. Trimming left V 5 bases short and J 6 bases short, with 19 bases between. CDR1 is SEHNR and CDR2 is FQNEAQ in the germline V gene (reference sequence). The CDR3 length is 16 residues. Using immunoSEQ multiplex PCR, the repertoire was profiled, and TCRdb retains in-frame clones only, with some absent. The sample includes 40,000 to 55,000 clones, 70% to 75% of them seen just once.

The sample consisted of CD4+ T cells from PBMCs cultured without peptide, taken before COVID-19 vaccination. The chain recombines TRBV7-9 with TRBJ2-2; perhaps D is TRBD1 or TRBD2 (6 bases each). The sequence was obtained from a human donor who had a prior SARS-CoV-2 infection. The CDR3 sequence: CASSRVGGGLPGELFF. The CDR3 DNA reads TGTGCCAGCAGCCGCGTTGGAGGGGGTTTGCCCGGGGAGCTGTTTTTT. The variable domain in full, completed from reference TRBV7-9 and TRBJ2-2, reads DTGVSQNPRHKITKRGQNVTFRCDPISEHNRLYWYRQTLGQGPEFLTYFQNEAQLEKSRLLSDRFSAERPKGSFSTLEIQRTEQGDSAMYLCASSRVGGGLPGELFFGEGSRLTVL.